This record concerns one T cell receptor beta chain sequence. What it binds is not known. The data originate from a study of cytomegalovirus exposure and HLA in healthy donors. Across the whole study: Assignment to the Caucasian-associated ancestry cluster applied to 75% to 85% of the approximately 370 genotyped donors.

Primers for the PCR totalled 60 Vbeta and 13 Jbeta. Libraries were prepared by immunoSEQ multiplex PCR; TCRdb keeps only in-frame clonotypes and omits some of them. The sample carries more than 95,000 clones, 70% to 85% recorded once. General study findings and limits: For most subjects, TCR beta sequences were reported to predict HLA-A and HLA-B alleles with accuracy.

V was clipped by 5 bases and J by 0 bases; unmatched bases: 6. The CDR3 length is 15 residues. Germline loops: CDR1 SGHRS, CDR2 YFSETQ. Sequenced sample: PBMCs. The sequence was collected from a woman aged 18-29 years in good health and CMV-seropositive. J is TRBJ2-3 and V is TRBV5-1, with 7 bases lining up with TRBD2. The CDR3 region has the DNA TGCGCCAGCAGAGCGGGGCCCACTAGCACAGATACGCAGTATTTT. Residues: CASRAGPTSTDTQYF.